This T cell receptor (beta chain) comes out of a study of T cells after yellow fever vaccination. General study findings and limits: The appearance of a small share of clonotypes in both CD4 and CD8 compartments was observed.

With respect to this clonotype: The antigen remains undetermined.

Germline CDR1 reads SGHRS; CDR2 reads YFSETQ. The CDR3 has 15 residues. Trimming stripped 5 bases from V and 7 bases from J, with 22 bases between. 5'RACE template switching generated TCR cDNA, adding a universal primer site and UMIs. TCRdb reprocessed the 5' RACE reads with MiXCR, giving one entry per CDR3 protein. The table lists some 220,000 distinct CDR3 sequences, approximately 3% of them singletons. V usage is TRBV5-1 and J usage is TRBJ2-7, with D perhaps TRBD1 or TRBD2 (5 bases each). The clonotype was recovered from a young man who received the YFV17D yellow fever vaccine. Specimen: CD4+ T cells sorted from PBMCs, collected 10 days after the yellow fever booster vaccination. The CDR3 DNA sequence: TGCGCCAGCAGTAGGCTGCCCGGGGCAACTGGGGAGCAGTACTTC. It yields the protein CASSRLPGATGEQYF.